The present TCR beta chain was sequenced within a study of Ad26.COV2.S vaccination and SARS-CoV-2 variants. Study at large: The authors gave Ad26.COV2.S intramuscularly, either once or twice 56 days apart.

The germline V gene encodes CDR1 SGHAT and CDR2 FQNNGV. The CDR3 totals 13 residues. Trimming removed 5 bases from V and 6 bases from J, with 11 bases in between. The data were produced by immunoSEQ multiplex PCR, yet TCRdb's version contains in-frame clones alone and is incomplete. The sample includes about 320,000 clones, roughly 90% of them seen just once. The treatment: roughly 18 received Ad26.COV2.S at low or high dose, single or two shots; several received placebo; per-sample allocation not given. At day 63 after the first vaccine or placebo injection, samples were drawn. An adult aged 18-55 years in Boston served as the donor. The shot given was an Ad26 vector that makes Wuhan-strain SARS-CoV-2 spike.

The sample consisted of peripheral blood, taken in a trial of Ad26.COV2.S vaccine versus placebo. The source is a person between 18 and 65 years old who received the Ad26.COV2.S COVID-19 vaccine or a placebo. The genes are TRBV11-2 and TRBJ2-1; D is perhaps TRBD1 or TRBD2 (5 bases each). Here the CDR3 DNA reads TGTGCCAGCAGCCCCGGGACCACCAATGAGCAGTTCTTC. Encoded protein: CASSPGTTNEQFF.